This T cell receptor beta chain was retrieved from a study of a mutant IDH1 vaccine in newly diagnosed glioma. Here immunoSEQ multiplex PCR was the method, and the copy in TCRdb shows in-frame clones only, minus some. The data contain 99,000 or so clones, 80% to 90% of them seen just once; the ten biggest clones take up 0.5% to 0.6%. Germline V gene data show CDR1 as KGHSH and CDR2 as LQKENI. This CDR3 is built from 12 residues. Trimming shortened V by 3 bases and J by 6 bases, and 9 bases separated the two germline ends. Time point here: baseline, week 1 (first vaccination visit). Indicated treatment: pre-vaccination baseline after standard-of-care therapy. Patients carried new grade 3 or 4 IDH1-mutant astrocytomas lacking nuclear ATRX.

The receptor's source is a woman in her 50s with glioma. Sequencing was performed on PBMCs, taken from a glioma patient treated with radiotherapy, temozolomide or both. The chain couples TRBV18 to TRBJ2-7; the D is unclear. CDR3 protein: CASSPLDGEQYF. The CDR3 DNA reads TGTGCCAGCTCACCTCTGGACGGCGAGCAGTACTTC.